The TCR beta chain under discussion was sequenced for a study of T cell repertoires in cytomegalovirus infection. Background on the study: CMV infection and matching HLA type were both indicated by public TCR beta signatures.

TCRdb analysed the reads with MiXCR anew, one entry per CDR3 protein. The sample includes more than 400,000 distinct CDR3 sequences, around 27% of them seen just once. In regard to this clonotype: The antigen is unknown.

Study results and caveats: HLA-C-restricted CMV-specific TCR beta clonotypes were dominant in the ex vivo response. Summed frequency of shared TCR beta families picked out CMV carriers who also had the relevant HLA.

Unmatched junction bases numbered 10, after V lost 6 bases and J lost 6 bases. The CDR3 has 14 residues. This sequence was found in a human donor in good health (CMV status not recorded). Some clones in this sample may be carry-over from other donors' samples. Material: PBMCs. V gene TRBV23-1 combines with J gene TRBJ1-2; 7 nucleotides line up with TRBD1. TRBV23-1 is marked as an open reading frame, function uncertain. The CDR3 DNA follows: TGCGCCAGCAGGAAAGGACAGGCGGAGGATGGCTACACCTTC. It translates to CASRKGQAEDGYTF.